This record concerns one T cell receptor beta chain sequence. Its antigen is as yet unknown. This entry is derived from a study of T cell responses to AZD1222 COVID-19 vaccine. The overall study: Pooled samples include second doses given at about 4 or 12 weeks.

Regarding the study as a whole: Donors were mostly white British, more females; clonal diversity possibly underestimated. Of spike-specific TCRs, nearly half reportedly target regions left unmutated in variants. The repertoires were collected only after the peak T cell response.

Germline V gene lookup returns CDR1 SGHTA and CDR2 FQGTGA. The junction had 12 bases not matched to a gene; V was cut back by 2 bases and J by 6 bases. The CDR3 is 18 amino acids. Profiling relied on immunoSEQ multiplex PCR, and the TCRdb table lists in-frame clones only, not all of them. The sample lists fewer than 100,000 clones, around nine tenths occurring once. This chain links TRBV7-3 with TRBJ2-7, with TRBD2 matching over 14 bases. The source was peripheral blood, collected on day 0 of AZD1222 vaccination. The TCR was taken from an adult in good health. The CDR3 sequence is CASSLPGLAGDFLCEQYF. The CDR3 DNA follows: TGTGCCAGCAGCTTACCGGGACTAGCGGGAGATTTTTTATGCGAGCAGTACTTC.